The sequence of this T cell receptor (beta chain) was determined in a study of blood T cell repertoires in COVID-19. Study in general: Whether acute or convalescent, the COVID-19 samples came from the United States, Italy and Spain.

The CDR3 runs 13 residues. V was cut by 6 bases and J by 4 bases, with 13 bases left in between. Germline values: CDR1 SGHRS, CDR2 YFSETQ. Recruits, aged roughly 18 to 95 years, lived in 25 or so US areas. Recovered status applied to Cohort 3 donors who had two consecutive negative PCRs. It also applied to those with clearance or with symptom resolution. Using immunoSEQ multiplex PCR, the repertoire was profiled, and TCRdb retains in-frame clones only, with some absent. Among approximately 280,000 clones listed, just under 90% were seen once. The chain is built from TRBV5-1 and TRBJ2-5; D is possibly TRBD1 (6 bases). This clonotype was sampled from a woman aged 60-75 years who had recovered from COVID-19. The sequenced material came from PBMCs or T cells enriched from blood (not recorded which). As DNA, the CDR3 is TGCGCCAGCAACCATGGGGGCGGAGAGACCCAGTACTTC. It translates to CASNHGGGETQYF.